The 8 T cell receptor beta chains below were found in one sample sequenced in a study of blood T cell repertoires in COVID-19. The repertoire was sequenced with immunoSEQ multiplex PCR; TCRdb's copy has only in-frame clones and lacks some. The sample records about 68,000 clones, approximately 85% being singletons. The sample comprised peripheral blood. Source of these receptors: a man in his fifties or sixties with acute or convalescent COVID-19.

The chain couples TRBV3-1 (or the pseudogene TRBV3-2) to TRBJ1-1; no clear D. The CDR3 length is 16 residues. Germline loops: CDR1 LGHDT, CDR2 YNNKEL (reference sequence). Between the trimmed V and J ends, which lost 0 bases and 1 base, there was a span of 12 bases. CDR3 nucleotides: TGTGCCAGCAGCCAAGATCGAAACCGAGCGAACACTGAAGCTTTCTTT. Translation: CASSQDRNRANTEAFF.

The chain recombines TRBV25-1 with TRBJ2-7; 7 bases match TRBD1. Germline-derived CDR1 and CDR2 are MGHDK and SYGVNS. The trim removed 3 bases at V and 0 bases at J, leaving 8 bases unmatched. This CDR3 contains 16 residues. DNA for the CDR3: TGTGCCAGCAGTGACCCCACTCGGGACAGCTCCTACGAGCAGTACTTC. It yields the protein CASSDPTRDSSYEQYF.

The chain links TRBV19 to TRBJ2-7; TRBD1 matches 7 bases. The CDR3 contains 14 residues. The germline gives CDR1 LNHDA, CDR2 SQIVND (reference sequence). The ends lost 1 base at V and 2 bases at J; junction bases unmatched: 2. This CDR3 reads CASSIGTGAYEQYF. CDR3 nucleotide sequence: TGTGCCAGTAGTATAGGGACAGGAGCCTACGAGCAGTACTTC.

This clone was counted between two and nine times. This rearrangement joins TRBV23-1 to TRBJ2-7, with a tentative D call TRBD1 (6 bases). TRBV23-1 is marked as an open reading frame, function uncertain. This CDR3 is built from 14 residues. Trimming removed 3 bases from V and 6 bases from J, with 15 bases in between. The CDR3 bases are TGCGCCAGCAGTCATGCTACAGGGCCAGGCGAGCAGTACGTC. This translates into CASSHATGPGEQYV.

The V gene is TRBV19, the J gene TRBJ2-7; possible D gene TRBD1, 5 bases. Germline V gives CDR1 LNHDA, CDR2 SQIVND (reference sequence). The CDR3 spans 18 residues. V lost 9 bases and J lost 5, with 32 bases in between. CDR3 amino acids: CASSRQAGSAAYVDEQYF. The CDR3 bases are TGTGCCAGCTCTCGGCAGGCAGGGTCGGCGGCTTACGTGGACGAGCAGTACTTC. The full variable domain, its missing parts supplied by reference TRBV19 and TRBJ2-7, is DGGITQSPKYLFRKEGQNVTLSCEQNLNHDAMYWYRQDPGQGLRLIYYSQIVNDFQKGDIAEGYSVSREKKESFPLTVTSAQKNPTAFYLCASSRQAGSAAYVDEQYFGPGTRLTVT.

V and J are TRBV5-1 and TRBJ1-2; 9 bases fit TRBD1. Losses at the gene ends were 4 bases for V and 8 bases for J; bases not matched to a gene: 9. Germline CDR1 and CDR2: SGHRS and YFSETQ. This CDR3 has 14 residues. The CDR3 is CASSPGQGGVGYTF. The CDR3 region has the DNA TGCGCCAGCAGCCCGGGACAGGGCGGAGTAGGCTACACCTTC.

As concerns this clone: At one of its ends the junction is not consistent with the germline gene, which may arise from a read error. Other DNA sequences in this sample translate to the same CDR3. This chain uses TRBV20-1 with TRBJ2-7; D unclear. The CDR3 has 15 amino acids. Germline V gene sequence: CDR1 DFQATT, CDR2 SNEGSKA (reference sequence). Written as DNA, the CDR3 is TGCAGTGCTAGTCTAGGTTCGAAGGCGTCCTACGAGCAGTACTTT. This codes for CSASLGSKASYEQYF.

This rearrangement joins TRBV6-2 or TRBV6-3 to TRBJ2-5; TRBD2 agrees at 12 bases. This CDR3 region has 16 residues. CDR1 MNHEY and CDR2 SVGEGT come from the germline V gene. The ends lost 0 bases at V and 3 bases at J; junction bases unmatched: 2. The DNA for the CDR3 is TGTGCCAGCAGTTACTCGAGGACTAGCGGGAAAGAGACCCAGTACTTC. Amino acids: CASSYSRTSGKETQYF.